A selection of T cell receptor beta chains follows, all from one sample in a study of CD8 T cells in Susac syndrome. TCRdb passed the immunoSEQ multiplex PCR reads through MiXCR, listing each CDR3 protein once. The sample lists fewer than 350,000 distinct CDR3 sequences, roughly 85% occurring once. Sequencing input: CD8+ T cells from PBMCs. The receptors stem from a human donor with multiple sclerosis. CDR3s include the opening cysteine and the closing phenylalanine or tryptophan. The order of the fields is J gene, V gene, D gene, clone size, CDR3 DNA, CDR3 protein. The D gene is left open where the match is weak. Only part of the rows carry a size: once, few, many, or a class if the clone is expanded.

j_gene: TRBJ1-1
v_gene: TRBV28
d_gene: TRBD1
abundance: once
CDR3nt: TGTGCCAGCAGTCTAGTGACAGGGCCACGAGACACTGAAGCTTTCTTT
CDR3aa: CASSLVTGPRDTEAFF

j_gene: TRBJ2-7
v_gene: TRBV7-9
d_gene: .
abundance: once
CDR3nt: TGTGCCAGCAGCCCAGAGATCACTCACGAGCAGTACTTC
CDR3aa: CASSPEITHEQYF

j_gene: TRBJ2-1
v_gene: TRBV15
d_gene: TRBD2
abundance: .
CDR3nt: TGTGCCATCGGACTAGCGGGATACAATGAGCAGTTCTTC
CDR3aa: CAIGLAGYNEQFF

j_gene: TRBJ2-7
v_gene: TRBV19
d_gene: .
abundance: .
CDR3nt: TGTGCCAGTAGTAACCGGGACGGATCCTACGAGCAGTACTTC
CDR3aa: CASSNRDGSYEQYF

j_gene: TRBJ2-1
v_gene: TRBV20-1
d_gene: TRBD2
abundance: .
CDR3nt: TGCAGTGCTAGAGATTTCGCCAGCGGGACCTACAATGAGCAGTTCTTC
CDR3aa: CSARDFASGTYNEQFF

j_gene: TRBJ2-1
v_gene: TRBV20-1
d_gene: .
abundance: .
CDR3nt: TGCAGTGCGAGGAAGGGGTCGCGTATTTTACGGGAGCAGTTCTTC
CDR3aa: CSARKGSRILREQFF

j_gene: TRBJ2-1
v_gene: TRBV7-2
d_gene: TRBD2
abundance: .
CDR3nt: TGTGCCAGCAGCTCGCCAGCTATAGCGGGTGGACTGTACAATGAGCAGTTCTTC
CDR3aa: CASSSPAIAGGLYNEQFF

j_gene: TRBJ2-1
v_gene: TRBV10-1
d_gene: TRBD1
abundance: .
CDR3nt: TGCGCCAGCAGCCGCGGGACAGGGATATATTTCAATGAGCAGTTCTTC
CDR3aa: CASSRGTGIYFNEQFF

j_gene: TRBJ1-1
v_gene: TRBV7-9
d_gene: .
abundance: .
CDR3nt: TGTGCCAGCAGCTTAGCGTACGGGTTTGAAGCTTTCTTT
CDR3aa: CASSLAYGFEAFF

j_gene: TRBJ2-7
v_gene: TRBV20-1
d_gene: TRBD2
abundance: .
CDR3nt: TGCAGTGCTAGAGATCTTACTGGACTAGCAGGCGAGCAGTACTTC
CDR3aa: CSARDLTGLAGEQYF

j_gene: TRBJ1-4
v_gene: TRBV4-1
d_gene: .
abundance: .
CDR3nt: TGCGCCAGCAGCCTTCGTTCGGGCTGGAGTAATGAAAAACTGTTTTTT
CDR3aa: CASSLRSGWSNEKLFF

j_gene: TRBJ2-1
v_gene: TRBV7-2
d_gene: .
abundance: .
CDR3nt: TGTGCCAGCAGCTTAATCTACAATGAGCAGTTCTTC
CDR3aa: CASSLIYNEQFF

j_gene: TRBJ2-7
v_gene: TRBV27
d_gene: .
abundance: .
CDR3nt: TGTGCCAGCAGACTACAGGGACGATACGAGCAGTACTTC
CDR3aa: CASRLQGRYEQYF

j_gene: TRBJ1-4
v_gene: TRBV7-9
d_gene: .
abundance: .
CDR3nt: TGTGCCAGCAGCTTAACCCTCACAGGATCCTCTGAAAAACTGTTTTTT
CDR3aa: CASSLTLTGSSEKLFF

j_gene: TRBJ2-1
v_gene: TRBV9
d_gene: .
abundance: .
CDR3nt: TGTGCCAGCAGTCGTAGAACGGGTTACAATGAGCAGTTCTTC
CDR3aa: CASSRRTGYNEQFF

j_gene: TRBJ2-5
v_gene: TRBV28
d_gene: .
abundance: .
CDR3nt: TGTGCCAGCAGTTCTATAGGGACGGTTCAGGGAGAGGAGACCCAGTACTTC
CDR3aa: CASSSIGTVQGEETQYF

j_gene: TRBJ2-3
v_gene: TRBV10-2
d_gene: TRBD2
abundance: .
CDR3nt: TGCGCCAGCAGTGAGTCAGGACTAGCGGGATGGGGCACAGATACGCAGTATTTT
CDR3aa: CASSESGLAGWGTDTQYF

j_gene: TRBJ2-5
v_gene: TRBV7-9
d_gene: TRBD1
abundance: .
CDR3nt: TGTGCCAGCAGCTTATGGACAGGGGCTCAAGAGACCCAGCACTTC
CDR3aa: CASSLWTGAQETQHF

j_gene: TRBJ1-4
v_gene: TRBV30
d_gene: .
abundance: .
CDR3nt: TGTGCCTGGAGCGAGGGAGATGTGGTGGGAGAAAAACTGTTTTTT
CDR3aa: CAWSEGDVVGEKLFF

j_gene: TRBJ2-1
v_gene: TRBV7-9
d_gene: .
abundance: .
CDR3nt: TGTGCCAGCAGCTTATCCACGAGCGGCTACCACAATGAGCAGTTCTTC
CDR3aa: CASSLSTSGYHNEQFF

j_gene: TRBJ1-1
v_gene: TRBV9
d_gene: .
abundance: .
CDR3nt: TGTGCCAGCAGCGCAACTCGGGACGGGGGGTGGAACACTGAAGCTTTCTTT
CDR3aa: CASSATRDGGWNTEAFF

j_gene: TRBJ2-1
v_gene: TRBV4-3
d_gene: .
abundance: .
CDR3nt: TGCGCCAGCAGCCAAGTGCGGGGAGTCGAGCAGTTCTTC
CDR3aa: CASSQVRGVEQFF

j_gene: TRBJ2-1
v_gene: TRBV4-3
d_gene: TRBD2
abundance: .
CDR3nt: TGCGCCAGCAGCCAGGGTAGCGGGACCTACAATGAGCAGTTCTTC
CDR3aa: CASSQGSGTYNEQFF

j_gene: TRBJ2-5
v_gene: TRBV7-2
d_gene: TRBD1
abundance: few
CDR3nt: TGTGCCAGCAGCCCCCCGGGACAGGGACGTGAGACCCAGTACTTC
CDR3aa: CASSPPGQGRETQYF

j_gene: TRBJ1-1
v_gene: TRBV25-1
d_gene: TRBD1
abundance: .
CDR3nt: TGTGCCAGCAGTCCCCTCACAGGGGCCCCGAACACTGAAGCTTTCTTT
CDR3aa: CASSPLTGAPNTEAFF

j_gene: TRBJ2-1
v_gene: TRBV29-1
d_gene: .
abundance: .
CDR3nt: TGCAGCGCGTTCCCGATTAGCGAGTCGTCCTACAATGAGCAGTTCTTC
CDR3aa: CSAFPISESSYNEQFF

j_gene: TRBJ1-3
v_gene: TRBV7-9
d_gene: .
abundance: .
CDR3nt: TGTGCCAGCAGCCGGACCGGGACCGATGGAAACACCATATATTTT
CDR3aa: CASSRTGTDGNTIYF

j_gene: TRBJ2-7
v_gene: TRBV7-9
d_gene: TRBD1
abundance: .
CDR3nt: TGTGCCAGCCGCGACAGGGGTCGCGAGCAGTACTTC
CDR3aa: CASRDRGREQYF

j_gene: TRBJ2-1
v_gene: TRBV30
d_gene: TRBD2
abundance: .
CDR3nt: TGTGCCTGGAAACGCCCAGGGCTAGCGGGGAATGAGCAGTTCTTC
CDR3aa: CAWKRPGLAGNEQFF

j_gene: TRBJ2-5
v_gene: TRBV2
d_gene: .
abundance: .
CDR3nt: TGTGCCAGCACCGGGGAGTTGGAGGAGACCCAGTACTTC
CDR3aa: CASTGELEETQYF

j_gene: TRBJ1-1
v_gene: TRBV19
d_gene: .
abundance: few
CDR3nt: TGTGCCAGTAGTCGATGGGGGAACACTGAAGCTTTCTTT
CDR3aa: CASSRWGNTEAFF

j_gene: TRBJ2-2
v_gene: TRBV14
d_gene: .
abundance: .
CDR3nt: TGTGCCAGCAGCCACCGGACGACGCTTCCCGGGGAGCTGTTTTTT
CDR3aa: CASSHRTTLPGELFF

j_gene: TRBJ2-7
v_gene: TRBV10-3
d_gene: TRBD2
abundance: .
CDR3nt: TGTGCCATCAGCTGGACTAGCTCCCCCGAGCAGTACTTC
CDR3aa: CAISWTSSPEQYF

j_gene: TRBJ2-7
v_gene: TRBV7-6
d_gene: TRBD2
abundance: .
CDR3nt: TGTGCCAGCAGCTCTGGGACTAGCGGGAACGAGCAGTACTTC
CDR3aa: CASSSGTSGNEQYF

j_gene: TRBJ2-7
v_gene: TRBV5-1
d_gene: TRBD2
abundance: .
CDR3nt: TGCGCCGGCAGCTTTAGGACTAGCGGCGCCTACGAGCAGTACTTC
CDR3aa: CAGSFRTSGAYEQYF

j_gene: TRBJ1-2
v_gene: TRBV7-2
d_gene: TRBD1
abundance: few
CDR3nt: TGTGCCAGCAGGGACAGGGGGCGGTATGGCTACACCTTC
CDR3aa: CASRDRGRYGYTF

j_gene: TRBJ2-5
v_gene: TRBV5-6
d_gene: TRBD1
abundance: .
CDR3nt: TGTGCCAGCAGCCGACCCGGGACAGAGGAGGAGACCCAGTACTTC
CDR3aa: CASSRPGTEEETQYF

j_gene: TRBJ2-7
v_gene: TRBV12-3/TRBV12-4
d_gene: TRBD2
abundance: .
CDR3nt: TGTGCCAGCAGTTTCGGGACTAGCGGGAGCAACGAGCAGTACTTC
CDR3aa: CASSFGTSGSNEQYF

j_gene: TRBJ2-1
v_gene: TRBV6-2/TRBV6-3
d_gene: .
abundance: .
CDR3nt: TGTGCCAGCAGCCAGCAGGGCTCCTACAATGAGCAGTTCTTC
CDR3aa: CASSQQGSYNEQFF

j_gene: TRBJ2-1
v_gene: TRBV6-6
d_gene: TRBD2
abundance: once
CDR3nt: TGTGCCAGCAGTTACTCTCTAGCGGAGTCCTACAATGAGCAGTTCTTC
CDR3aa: CASSYSLAESYNEQFF

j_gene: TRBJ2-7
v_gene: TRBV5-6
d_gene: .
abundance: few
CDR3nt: TGTGCCAGCATGAGTTGGGACCTCGAGCAGTACTTC
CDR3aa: CASMSWDLEQYF

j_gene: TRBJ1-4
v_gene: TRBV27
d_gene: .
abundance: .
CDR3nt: TGTGCCAGCACCTCCCACGGTAATGAAAAACTGTTTTTT
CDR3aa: CASTSHGNEKLFF

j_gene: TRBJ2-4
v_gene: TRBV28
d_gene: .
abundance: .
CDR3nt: TGTGCCAGCAGTGGGGACCCAAACATTCAGTACTTC
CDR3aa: CASSGDPNIQYF